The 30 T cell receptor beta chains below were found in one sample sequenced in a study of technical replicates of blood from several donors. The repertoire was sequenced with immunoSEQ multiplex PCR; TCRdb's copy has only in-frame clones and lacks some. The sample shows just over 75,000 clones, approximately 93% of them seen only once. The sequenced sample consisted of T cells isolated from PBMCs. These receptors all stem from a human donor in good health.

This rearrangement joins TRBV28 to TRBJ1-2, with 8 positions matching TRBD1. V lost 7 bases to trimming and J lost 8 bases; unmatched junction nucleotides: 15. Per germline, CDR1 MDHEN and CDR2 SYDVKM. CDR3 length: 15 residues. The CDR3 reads CASTVGRTGFGGYTF. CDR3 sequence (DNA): TGTGCCAGCACCGTCGGGAGGACAGGGTTCGGGGGCTACACCTTC.

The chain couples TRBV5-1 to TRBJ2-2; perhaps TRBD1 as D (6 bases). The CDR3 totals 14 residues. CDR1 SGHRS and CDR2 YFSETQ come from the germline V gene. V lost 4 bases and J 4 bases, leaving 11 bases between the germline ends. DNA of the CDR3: TGCGCCAGCAGCGTGTACAGGGCCACCGGGGAGCTGTTTTTT. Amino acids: CASSVYRATGELFF.

The DNA for the CDR3 is TGCGCCAGCAGCCAAATTGGAGAGGTAGATACGCAGTATTTT. Translating it yields CASSQIGEVDTQYF. This chain uses TRBV4-3 with TRBJ2-3; D is ambiguous. The ends were cut back, 2 bases at V and 5 bases at J, with 11 bases in the middle. The CDR3 loop spans 14 amino acids. Per the germline V gene, CDR1 is LGHNA and CDR2 is YSLEER.

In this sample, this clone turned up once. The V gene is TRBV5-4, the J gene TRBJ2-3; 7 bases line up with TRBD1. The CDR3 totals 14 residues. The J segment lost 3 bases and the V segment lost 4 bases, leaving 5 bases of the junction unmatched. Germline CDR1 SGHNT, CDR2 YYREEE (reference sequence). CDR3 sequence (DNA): TGTGCCAGCAGCCTCCCAGGGGGAACAGATACGCAGTATTTT. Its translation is CASSLPGGTDTQYF.

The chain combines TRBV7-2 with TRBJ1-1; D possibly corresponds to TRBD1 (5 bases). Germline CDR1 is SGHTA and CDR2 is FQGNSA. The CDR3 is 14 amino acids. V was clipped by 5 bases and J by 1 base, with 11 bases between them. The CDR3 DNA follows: TGTGCCAGCAGCGCAACGGACACGAACACTGAAGCTTTCTTT. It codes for CASSATDTNTEAFF.

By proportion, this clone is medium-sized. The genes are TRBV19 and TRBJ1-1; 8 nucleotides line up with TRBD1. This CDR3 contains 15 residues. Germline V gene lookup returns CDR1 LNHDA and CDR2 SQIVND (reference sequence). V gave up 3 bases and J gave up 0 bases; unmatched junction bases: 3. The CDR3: CASSMGDRMNTEAFF. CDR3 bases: TGTGCCAGTAGTATGGGGGACAGGATGAACACTGAAGCTTTCTTT.

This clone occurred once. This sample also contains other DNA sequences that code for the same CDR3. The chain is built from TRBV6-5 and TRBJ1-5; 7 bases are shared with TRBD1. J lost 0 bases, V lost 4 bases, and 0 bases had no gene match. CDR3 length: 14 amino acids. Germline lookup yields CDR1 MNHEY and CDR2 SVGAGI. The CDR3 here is CASSSGGSNQPQHF. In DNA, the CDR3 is TGTGCCAGCAGTTCAGGGGGTAGCAATCAGCCCCAGCATTTT.

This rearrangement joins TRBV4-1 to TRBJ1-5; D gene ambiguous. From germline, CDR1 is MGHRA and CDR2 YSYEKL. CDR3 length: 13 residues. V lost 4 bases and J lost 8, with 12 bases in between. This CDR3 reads CASSPLISEPQHF. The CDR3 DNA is TGCGCCAGCAGCCCGTTAATATCAGAGCCCCAGCATTTT.

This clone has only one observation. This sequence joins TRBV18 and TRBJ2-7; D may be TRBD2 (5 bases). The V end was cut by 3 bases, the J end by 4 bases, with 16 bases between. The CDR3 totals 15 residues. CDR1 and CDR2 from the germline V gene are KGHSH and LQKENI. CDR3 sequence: CASSPQTGSPYEQYF. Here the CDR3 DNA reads TGTGCCAGCTCACCTCAGACGGGATCACCGTACGAGCAGTACTTC.

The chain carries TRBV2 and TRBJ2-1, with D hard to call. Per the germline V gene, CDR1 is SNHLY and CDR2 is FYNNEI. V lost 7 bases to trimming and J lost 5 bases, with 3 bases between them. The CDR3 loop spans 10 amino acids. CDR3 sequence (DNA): TGTGCCAGCACAAACAATGAGCAGTTCTTC. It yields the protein CASTNNEQFF.

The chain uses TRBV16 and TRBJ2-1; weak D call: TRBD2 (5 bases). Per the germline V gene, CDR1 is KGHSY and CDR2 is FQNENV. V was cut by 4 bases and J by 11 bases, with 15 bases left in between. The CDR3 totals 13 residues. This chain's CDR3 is CASSRYTSSQQFF. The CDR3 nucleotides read TGTGCCAGCAGCCGTTATACTAGTTCCCAGCAGTTCTTC.

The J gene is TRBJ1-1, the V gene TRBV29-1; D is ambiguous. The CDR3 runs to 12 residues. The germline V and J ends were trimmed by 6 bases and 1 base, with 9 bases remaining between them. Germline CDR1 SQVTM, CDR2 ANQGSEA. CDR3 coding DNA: TGCAGCGTGGCTGCAGGGAACACTGAAGCTTTCTTT. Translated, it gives CSVAAGNTEAFF.

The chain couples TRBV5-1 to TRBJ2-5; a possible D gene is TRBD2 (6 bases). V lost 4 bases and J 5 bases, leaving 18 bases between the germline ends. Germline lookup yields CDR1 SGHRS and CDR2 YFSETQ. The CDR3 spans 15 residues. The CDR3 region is CASSPRLGLQETQYF. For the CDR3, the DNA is TGCGCCAGCAGCCCTAGACTAGGGCTGCAGGAGACCCAGTACTTC.

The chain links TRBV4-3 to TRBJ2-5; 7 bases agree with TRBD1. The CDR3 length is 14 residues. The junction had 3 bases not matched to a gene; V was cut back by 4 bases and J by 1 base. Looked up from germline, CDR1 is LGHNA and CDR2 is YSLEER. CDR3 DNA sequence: TGCGCCAGCAGCCTCTCAGGGGGCCAAGAGACCCAGTACTTC. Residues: CASSLSGGQETQYF.

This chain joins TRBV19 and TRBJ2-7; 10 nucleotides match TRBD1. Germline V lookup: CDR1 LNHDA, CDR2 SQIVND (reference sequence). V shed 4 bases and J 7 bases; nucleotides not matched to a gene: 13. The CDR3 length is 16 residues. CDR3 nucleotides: TGTGCCAGTAGTACCCAAATATCGGGACAGGGGAAAGAGCAGTACTTC. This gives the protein CASSTQISGQGKEQYF.

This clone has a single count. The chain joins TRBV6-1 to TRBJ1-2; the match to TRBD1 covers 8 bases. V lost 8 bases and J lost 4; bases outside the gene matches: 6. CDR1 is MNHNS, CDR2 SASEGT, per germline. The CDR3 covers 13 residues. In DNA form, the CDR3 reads TGTGCCAGCGGGCCAGGGGGCACCTATGGCTACACCTTC. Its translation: CASGPGGTYGYTF.

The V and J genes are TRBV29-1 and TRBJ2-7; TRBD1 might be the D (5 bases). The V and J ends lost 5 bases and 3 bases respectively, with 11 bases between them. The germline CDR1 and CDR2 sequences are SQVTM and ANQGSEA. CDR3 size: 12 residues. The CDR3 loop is CSVQGDNYEQYF. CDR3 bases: TGCAGCGTTCAGGGTGACAACTACGAGCAGTACTTC.

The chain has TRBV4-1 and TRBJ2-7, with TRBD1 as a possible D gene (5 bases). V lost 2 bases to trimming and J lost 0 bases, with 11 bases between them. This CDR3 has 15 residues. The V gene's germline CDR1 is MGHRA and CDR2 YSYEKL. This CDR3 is CASSQQQVSSYEQYF. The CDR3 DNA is TGCGCCAGCAGCCAACAACAGGTTAGCTCCTACGAGCAGTACTTC.

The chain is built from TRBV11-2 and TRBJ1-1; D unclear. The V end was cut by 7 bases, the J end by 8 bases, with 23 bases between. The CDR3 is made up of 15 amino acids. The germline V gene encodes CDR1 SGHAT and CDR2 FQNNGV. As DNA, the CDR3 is TGTGCCAGCAATTTTCTCGGCGGGTCCGATTCCGAAGCTTTCTTT. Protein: CASNFLGGSDSEAFF.

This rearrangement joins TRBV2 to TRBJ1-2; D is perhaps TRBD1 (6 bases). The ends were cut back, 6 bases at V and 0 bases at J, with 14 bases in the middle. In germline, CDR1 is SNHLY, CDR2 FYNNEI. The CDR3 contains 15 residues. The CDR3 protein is CASRTETGTNYGYTF. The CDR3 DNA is TGTGCCAGCAGGACGGAGACAGGAACTAACTATGGCTACACCTTC.

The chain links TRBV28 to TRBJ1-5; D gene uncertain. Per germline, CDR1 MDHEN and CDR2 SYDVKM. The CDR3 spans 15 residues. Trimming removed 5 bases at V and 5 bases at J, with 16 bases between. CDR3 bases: TGTGCCAGCAGTCCCCCGGAAAGGCTAGATCAGCCCCAGCATTTT. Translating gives CASSPPERLDQPQHF.

CDR3 loop: CASSHHPGLSGDLYNEQFF. The DNA of the CDR3 is TGTGCCAGTAGCCATCACCCGGGACTAAGCGGAGACCTCTACAATGAGCAGTTCTTC. The chain combines TRBV19 with TRBJ2-1, with 7 bases fitting TRBD2. V was pared by 6 bases and J by 3 bases, with 20 bases of the junction left unmatched. The CDR3 is made up of 19 amino acids. Germline assignment: CDR1 LNHDA and CDR2 SQIVND (reference sequence).

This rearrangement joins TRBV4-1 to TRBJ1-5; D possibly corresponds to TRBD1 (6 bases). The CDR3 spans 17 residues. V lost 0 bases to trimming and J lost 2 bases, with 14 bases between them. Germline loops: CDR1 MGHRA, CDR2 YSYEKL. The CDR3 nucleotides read TGCGCCAGCAGCCAAGATCTGGGCAGGGGAGGCAATCAGCCCCAGCATTTT. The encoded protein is CASSQDLGRGGNQPQHF.

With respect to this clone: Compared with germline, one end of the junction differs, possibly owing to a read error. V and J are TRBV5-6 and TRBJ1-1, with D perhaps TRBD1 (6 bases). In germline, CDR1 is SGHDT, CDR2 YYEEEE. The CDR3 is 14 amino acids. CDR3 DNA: TGTGCCAGCAGCTTCCAGGGGTGGAACGCTGAAGCTTTCTTT. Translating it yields CASSFQGWNAEAFF.

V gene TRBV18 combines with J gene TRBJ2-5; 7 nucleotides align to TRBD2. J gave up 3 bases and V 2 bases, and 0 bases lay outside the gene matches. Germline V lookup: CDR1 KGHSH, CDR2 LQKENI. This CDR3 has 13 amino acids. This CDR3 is CASSPGGEETQYF. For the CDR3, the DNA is TGTGCCAGCTCACCAGGGGGGGAAGAGACCCAGTACTTC.

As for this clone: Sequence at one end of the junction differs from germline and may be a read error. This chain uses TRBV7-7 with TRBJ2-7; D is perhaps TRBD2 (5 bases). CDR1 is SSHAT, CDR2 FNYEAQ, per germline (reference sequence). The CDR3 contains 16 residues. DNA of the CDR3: TGTGCTAGCAGCCGGGCGGGCCCGGGCTTGTCCTACGAGCAGTACTTC. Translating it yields CASSRAGPGLSYEQYF.

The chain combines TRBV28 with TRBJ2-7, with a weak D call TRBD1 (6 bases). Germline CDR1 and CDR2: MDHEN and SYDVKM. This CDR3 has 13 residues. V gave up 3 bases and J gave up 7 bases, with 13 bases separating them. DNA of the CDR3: TGTGCCAGCAGTTTTACAGGGTTTAGAGAGCAGTACTTC. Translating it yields CASSFTGFREQYF.

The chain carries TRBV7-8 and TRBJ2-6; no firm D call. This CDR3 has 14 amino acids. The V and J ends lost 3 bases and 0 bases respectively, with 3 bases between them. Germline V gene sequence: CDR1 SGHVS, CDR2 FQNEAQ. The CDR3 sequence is CASSLSSGANVLTF. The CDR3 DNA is TGTGCCAGCAGCTTGAGCTCTGGGGCCAACGTCCTGACTTTC.

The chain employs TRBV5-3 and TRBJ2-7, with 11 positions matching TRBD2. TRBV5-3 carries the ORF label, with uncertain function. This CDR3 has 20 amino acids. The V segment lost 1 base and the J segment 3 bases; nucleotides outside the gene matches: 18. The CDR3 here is CARSLCDNLGTSGSIYEQYF. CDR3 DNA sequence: TGTGCCAGAAGCTTGTGCGATAATCTGGGGACTAGCGGATCTATCTACGAGCAGTACTTC.

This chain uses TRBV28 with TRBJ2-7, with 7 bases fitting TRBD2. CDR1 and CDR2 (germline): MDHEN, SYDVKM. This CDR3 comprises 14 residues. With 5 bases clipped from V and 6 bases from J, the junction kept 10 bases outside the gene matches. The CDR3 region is CASSPLAVAFEQYF. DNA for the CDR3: TGTGCCAGCAGTCCCCTAGCGGTAGCGTTCGAGCAGTACTTC.